This record concerns one TCR beta chain sequence. Other nucleotide sequences in the sample specify the same CDR3. Germline lookup yields CDR1 SGHDT and CDR2 YYEEEE. The CDR3 has 16 residues. The V gene end was trimmed by 0 bases and the J gene end by 5 bases; junction bases not matched to a gene: 10. This record comes from a study of OX40 agonist ivuxolimab in advanced cancers. Study as a whole: Patients were given ivuxolimab, an antibody that agonizes OX40 (CD134). Patient treatment consisted of intravenous ivuxolimab administration every 2 weeks at 0.01 to 10 mg/kg.

Clones were sequenced by immunoSEQ multiplex PCR, and TCRdb holds only the in-frame ones, with some missing. The sample shows 55,000 to 75,000 clones, over 80% of them seen only once. This clonotype was sampled from an adult with an advanced solid tumor such as melanoma, head and neck, liver or kidney cancer. The V and J genes are TRBV5-6 and TRBJ2-5; TRBD2 matches at 7 bases. Sequenced material: CD4+ or CD8+ T cells sorted from blood, taken in a trial of the OX40 agonist ivuxolimab. This chain's CDR3 is CASSLGRAGVRETQYF. In nucleotides, the CDR3 is TGTGCCAGCAGCTTGGGTCGGGCGGGAGTTCGGGAGACCCAGTACTTC.